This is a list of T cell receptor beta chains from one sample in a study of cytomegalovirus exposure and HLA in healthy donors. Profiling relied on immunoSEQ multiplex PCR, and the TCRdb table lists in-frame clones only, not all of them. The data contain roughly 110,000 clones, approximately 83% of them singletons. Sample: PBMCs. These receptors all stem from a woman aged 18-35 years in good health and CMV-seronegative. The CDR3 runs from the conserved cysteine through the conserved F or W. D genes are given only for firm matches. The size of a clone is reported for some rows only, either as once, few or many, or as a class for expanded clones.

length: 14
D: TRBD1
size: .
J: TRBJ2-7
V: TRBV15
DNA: TGTGCCACCAGATCCGACAGGGCTGCCTACGAGCAGTACTTC
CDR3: CATRSDRAAYEQYF

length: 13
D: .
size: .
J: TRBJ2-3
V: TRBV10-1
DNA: TGCGCCAGCAGTGAGTGGCCCTCCGATACGCAGTATTTT
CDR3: CASSEWPSDTQYF

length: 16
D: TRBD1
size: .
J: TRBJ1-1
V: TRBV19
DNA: TGTGCCAGTAGTCCACGACAGGGTTCTAGGATCACTGAAGCTTTCTTT
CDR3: CASSPRQGSRITEAFF

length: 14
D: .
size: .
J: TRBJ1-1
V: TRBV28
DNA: TGTGCCAGCAGACCCCCGGGAGGACAGTCTGAAGCTTTCTTT
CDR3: CASRPPGGQSEAFF

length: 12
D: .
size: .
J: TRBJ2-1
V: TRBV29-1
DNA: TGCAGCCCCGCTAGTTCCTACAATGAGCAGTTCTTC
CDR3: CSPASSYNEQFF

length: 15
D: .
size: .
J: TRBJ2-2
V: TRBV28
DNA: TGTGCCAGCACCTTGGCGACAGCCAACACCGGGGAGCTGTTTTTT
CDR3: CASTLATANTGELFF

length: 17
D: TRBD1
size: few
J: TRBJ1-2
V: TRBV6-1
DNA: TGTGCCAGCAGTGAAGCGCTTCGGGGACAGGGGGTTAATGGCTACACCTTC
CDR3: CASSEALRGQGVNGYTF

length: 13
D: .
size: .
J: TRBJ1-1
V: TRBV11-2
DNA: TGTGCCAGCAGCTTAGGGGCATTTTCTGAAGCTTTCTTT
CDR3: CASSLGAFSEAFF

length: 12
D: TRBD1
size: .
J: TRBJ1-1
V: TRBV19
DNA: TGTGCCAGTAGTATTGGGACAGTCGAAGCTTTCTTT
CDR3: CASSIGTVEAFF

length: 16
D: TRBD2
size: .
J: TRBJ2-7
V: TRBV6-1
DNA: TGTGCCAGCAGTGATCCCGGAGGGCGGGAGGTAGGCGAGCAGTACTTC
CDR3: CASSDPGGREVGEQYF

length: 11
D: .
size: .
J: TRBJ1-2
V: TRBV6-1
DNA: TGTGCCAGCAGTCCTTTGGGCGGCTACACCTTC
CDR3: CASSPLGGYTF